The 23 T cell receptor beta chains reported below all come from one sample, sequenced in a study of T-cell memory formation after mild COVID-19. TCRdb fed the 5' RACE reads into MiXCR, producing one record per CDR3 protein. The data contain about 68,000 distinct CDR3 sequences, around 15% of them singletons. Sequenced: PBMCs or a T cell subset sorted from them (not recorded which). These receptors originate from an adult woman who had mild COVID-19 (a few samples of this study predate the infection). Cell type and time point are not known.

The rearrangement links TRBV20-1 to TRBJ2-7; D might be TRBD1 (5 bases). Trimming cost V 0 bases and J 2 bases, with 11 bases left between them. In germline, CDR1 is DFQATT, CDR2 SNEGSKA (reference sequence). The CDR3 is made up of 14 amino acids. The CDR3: CSARDPTGTYEQYF. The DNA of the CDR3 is TGCAGTGCTAGAGATCCCACAGGTACCTACGAGCAGTACTTC.

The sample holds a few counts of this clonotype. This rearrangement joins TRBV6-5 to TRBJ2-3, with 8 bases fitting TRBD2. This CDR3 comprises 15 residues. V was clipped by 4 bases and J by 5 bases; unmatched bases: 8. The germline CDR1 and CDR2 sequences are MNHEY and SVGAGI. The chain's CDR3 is CASSSHGREEDTQYF. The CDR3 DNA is TGTGCCAGCAGTTCCCACGGGCGGGAGGAAGATACGCAGTATTTT.

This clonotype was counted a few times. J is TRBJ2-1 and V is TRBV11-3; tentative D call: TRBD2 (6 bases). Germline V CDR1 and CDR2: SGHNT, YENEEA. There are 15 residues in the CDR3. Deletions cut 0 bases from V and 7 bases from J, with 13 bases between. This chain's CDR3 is CASSLEAGGVNEQFF. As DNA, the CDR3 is TGTGCCAGCAGCTTAGAAGCGGGCGGGGTGAATGAGCAGTTCTTC. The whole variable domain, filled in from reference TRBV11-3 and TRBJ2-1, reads EAGVVQSPRYKIIEKKQPVAFWCNPISGHNTLYWYLQNLGQGPELLIRYENEEAVDDSQLPKDRFSAERLKGVDSTLKIQPAELGDSAVYLCASSLEAGGVNEQFFGPGTRLTVL.

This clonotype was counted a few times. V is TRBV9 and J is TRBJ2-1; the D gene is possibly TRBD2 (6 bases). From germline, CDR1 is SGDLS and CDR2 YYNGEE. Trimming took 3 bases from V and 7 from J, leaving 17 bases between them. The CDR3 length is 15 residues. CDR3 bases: TGTGCCAGCAGCGCCGTTGGTCGGGGGATTAATGAGCAGTTCTTC. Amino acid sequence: CASSAVGRGINEQFF. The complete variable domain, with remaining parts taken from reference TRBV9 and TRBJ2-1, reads DSGVTQTPKHLITATGQRVTLRCSPRSGDLSVYWYQQSLDQGLQFLIQYYNGEERAKGNILERFSAQQFPDLHSELNLSSLELGDSALYFCASSAVGRGINEQFFGPGTRLTVL.

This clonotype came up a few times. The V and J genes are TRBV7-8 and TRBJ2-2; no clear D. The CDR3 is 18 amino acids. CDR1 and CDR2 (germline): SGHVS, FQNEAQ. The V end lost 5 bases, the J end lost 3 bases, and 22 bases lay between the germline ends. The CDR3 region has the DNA TGTGCCAGCAGCCTACCCAAGGACGCAGCTTTTGACACCGGGGAGCTGTTTTTT. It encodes CASSLPKDAAFDTGELFF.

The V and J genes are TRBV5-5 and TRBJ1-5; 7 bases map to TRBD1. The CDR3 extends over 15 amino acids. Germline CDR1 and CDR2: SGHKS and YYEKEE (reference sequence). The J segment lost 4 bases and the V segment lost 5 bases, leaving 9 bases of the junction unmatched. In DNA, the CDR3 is TGTGCCAGCAGTTTAGGACAGGCCACTAATCAGCCCCAGCATTTT. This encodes CASSLGQATNQPQHF. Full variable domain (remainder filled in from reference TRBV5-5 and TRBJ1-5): DAGVTQSPTHLIKTRGQQVTLRCSPISGHKSVSWYQQVLGQGPQFIFQYYEKEERGRGNFPDRFSARQFPNYSSELNVNALLLGDSALYLCASSLGQATNQPQHFGDGTRLSIL.

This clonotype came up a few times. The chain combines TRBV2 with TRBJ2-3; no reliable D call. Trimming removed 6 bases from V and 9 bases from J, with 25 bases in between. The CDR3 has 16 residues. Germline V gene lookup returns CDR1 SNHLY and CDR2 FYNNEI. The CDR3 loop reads CASSPPMAVLSSTQYF. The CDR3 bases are TGTGCCAGCAGCCCGCCGATGGCTGTCTTGTCCTCGACGCAGTATTTT.

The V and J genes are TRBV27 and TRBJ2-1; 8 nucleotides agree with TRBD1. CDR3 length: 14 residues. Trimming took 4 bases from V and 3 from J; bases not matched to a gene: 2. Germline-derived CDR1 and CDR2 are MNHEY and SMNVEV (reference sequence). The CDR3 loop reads CASSSGGYYNEQFF. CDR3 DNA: TGTGCCAGCAGTTCAGGGGGCTACTACAATGAGCAGTTCTTC.

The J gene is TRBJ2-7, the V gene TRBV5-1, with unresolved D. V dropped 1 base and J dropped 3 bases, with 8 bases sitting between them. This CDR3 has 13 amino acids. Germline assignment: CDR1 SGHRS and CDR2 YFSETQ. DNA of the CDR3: TGCGCCAGCAGCTTGACAGACATCTACGAGCAGTACTTC. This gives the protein CASSLTDIYEQYF.

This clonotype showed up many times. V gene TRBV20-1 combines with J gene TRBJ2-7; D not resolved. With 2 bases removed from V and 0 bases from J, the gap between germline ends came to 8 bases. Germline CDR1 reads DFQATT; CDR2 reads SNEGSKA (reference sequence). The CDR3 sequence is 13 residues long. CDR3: CSARSGSSYEQYF. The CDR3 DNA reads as TGCAGTGCTAGATCGGGCAGCTCCTACGAGCAGTACTTC.

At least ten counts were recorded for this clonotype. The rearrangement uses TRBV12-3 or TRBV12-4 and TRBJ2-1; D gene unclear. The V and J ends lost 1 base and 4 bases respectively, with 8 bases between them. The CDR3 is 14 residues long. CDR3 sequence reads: CASSLEVGYNEQFF. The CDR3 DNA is TGTGCCAGCAGTTTAGAAGTCGGGTACAATGAGCAGTTCTTC.

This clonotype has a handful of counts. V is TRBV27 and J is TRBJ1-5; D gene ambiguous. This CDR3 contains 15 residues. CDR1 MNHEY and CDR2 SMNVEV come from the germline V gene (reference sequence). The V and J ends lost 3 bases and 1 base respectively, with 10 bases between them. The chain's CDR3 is CASSFLAESNQPQHF. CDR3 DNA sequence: TGTGCCAGCAGTTTCTTGGCAGAGAGCAATCAGCCCCAGCATTTT.

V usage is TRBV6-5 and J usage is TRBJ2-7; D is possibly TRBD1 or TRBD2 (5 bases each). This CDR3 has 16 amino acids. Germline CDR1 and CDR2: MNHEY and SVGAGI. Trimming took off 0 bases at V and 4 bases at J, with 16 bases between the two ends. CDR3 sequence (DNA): TGTGCCAGCAGTTACTCGCCGGGACGCCCGGGGTACGAGCAGTACTTC. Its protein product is CASSYSPGRPGYEQYF.

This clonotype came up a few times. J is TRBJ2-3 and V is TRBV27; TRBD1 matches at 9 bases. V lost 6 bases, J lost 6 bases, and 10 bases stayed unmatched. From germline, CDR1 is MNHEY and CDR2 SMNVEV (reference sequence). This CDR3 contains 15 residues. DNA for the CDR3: TGTGCCAGCAGGTACCTGGGACAGGGCGAGGATACGCAGTATTTT. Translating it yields CASRYLGQGEDTQYF.

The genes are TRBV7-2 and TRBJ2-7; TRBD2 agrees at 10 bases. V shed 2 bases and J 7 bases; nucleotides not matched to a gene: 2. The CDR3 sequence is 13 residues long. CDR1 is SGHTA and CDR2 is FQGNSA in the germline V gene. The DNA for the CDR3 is TGTGCCAGCAGCTTAAGCGGGAGGGGTGAGCAGTACTTC. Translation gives CASSLSGRGEQYF.

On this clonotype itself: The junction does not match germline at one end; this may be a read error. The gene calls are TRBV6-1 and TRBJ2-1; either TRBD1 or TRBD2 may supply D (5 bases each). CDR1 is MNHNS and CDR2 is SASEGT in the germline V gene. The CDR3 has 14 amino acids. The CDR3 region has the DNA TGTGCCAGCCGTGAATTGGGACGGTACAATGAGCAGTTCTTC. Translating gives CASRELGRYNEQFF.

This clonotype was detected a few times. The CDR3 DNA reads TGTGCCAGCATGAAAACTAGTTACAATGAGCAGTTCTTC. Translation: CASMKTSYNEQFF. The chain recombines TRBV6-2 or TRBV6-3 with TRBJ2-1; D perhaps matches TRBD2 (5 bases). The CDR3 totals 13 residues. The germline V gene encodes CDR1 MNHEY and CDR2 SVGEGT. Trimming took 7 bases from V and 4 from J, leaving 11 bases between them.

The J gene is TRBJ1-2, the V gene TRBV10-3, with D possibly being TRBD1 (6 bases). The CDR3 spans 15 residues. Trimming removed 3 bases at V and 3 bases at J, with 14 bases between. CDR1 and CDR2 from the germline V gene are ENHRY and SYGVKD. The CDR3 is CAISETGQLHYGYTF. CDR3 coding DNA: TGTGCCATCAGTGAAACCGGACAGTTACACTATGGCTACACCTTC.

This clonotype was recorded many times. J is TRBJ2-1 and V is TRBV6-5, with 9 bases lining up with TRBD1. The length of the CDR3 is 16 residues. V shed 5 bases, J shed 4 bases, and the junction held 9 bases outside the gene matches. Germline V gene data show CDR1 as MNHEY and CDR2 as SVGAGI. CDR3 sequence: CASSPRRGQGYNEQFF. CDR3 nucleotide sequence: TGTGCCAGCAGTCCCCGGCGGGGACAGGGTTACAATGAGCAGTTCTTC.

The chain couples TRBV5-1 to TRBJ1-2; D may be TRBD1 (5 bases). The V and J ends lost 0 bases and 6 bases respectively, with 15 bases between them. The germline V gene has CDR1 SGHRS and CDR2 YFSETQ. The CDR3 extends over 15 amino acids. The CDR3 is CASSLVGRRGDGYTF. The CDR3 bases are TGCGCCAGCAGCTTGGTAGGCCGGAGGGGAGATGGCTACACCTTC.

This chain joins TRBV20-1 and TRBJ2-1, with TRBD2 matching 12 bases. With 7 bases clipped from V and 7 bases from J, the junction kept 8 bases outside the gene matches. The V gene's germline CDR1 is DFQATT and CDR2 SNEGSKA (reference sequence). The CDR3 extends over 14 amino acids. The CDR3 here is CSEAGTSGLNEQFF. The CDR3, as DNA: TGCAGTGAAGCCGGGACTAGCGGGCTGAATGAGCAGTTCTTC.

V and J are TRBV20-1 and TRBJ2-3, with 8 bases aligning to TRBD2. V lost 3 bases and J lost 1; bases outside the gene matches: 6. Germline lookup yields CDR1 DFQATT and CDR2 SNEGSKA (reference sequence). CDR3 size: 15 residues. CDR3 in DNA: TGCAGTGCTAGCCATCCGACTAGCGGCACAGATACGCAGTATTTT. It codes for CSASHPTSGTDTQYF.

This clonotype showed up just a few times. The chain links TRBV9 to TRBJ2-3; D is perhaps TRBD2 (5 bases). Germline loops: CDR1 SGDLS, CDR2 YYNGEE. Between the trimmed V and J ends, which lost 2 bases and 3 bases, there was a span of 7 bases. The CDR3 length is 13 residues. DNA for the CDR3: TGTGCCAGCAGCGTGGAGGCAACAGATACGCAGTATTTT. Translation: CASSVEATDTQYF.